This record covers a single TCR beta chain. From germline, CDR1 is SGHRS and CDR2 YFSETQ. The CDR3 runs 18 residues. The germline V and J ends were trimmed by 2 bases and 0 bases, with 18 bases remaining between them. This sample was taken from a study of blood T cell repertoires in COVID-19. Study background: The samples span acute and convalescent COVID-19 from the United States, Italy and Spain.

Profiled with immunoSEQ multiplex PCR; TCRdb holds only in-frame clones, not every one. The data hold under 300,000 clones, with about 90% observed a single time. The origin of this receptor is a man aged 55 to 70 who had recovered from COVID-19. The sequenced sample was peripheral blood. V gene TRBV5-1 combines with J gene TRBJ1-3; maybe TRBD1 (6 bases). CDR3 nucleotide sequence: TGCGCCAGCAGCTTCATGATTTCCGGACAGAGCTCTGGAAACACCATATATTTT. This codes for CASSFMISGQSSGNTIYF.